A selection of T cell receptor beta chains follows, all from one sample in a study of cytomegalovirus exposure and HLA in healthy donors. Only in-frame clones appear in the TCRdb table, and some are missing; sequencing was by immunoSEQ multiplex PCR. The sample includes 200,000 to 250,000 clones, more than 75% of them seen just once. The sequencing input was PBMCs. These receptors were collected from a human donor in good health. Both conserved end residues are trimmed from each CDR3. Rows may omit the clone size; those that give it use once, few, many or a size class.

v_call	j_call	clone_size	cdr3_aa
TRBV9	TRBJ2-1	.	ASSVGGGHRRDEQF
TRBV5-1	TRBJ1-4	once	ASSLNAGSNEKLF
TRBV6-4	TRBJ2-1	.	ASSDSRTSGRAGFDEQF
TRBV28	TRBJ2-7	once	ASSRPGTRSYEQY
TRBV11-3	TRBJ2-1	.	ASSFRLAGGQYNEQF
TRBV27	TRBJ1-2	.	ASSSRTGSPYGYT
TRBV7-9	TRBJ2-2	.	ASSLTPGTGELF
TRBV18	TRBJ2-1	.	ASSPGLAGGSRI
TRBV6-5	TRBJ2-7	once	ASSSSGIREQY
TRBV4-1	TRBJ1-4	.	ASSPARTVATNEKLF
TRBV5-4	TRBJ2-3	few	ASSTDNSLLTDTQY
TRBV2	TRBJ2-2	.	ASMGGRQNTGELF
TRBV6-4	TRBJ1-6	.	ASSDGQGNSPLH
TRBV4-1	TRBJ2-7	.	ASSHGDRGYSYEQY
TRBV4-1	TRBJ1-1	few	ASSQDATGPLPNTEAF
TRBV28	TRBJ2-7	.	ATGQGLFYEQY
TRBV18	TRBJ2-7	.	ASSPGTSGYEQY
TRBV27	TRBJ2-7	few	ASSRSGVTSYEQY
TRBV27	TRBJ2-7	.	ASSLSGTGGGEQY
TRBV27	.	once	ASSSLAGGPYEQY
TRBV6-1	TRBJ2-1	.	ASSGTSGRAFFNEQF
TRBV6-5	TRBJ1-3	.	AARPDRLSGNTIY
TRBV15	TRBJ2-7	.	ATSRRGISYEQY
TRBV19	.	.	ASSIDYGTSYEQY
TRBV29-1	TRBJ2-7	.	SVDGGSSYEQY
TRBV7-3	TRBJ1-1	.	ASSHTGRNTEAF
TRBV29-1	TRBJ2-7	.	SVEAPGQYEQY
TRBV2	TRBJ2-5	once	ASRREQETQY
TRBV7-6	TRBJ2-3	.	ASSMGLAASTDTQY
TRBV11-2	TRBJ1-2	.	ASSLAAGYGYT
TRBV18	TRBJ2-3	.	ASSAGTGEDTQY
TRBV6-1	TRBJ2-2	.	ASRQGYTGELF
TRBV7-2	TRBJ2-3	.	ASSLYGVSGTDTQY
TRBV19	TRBJ2-7	.	ASSSRTSGTHYEQY
TRBV7-6	TRBJ2-3	.	ASSLAQAGRDTQY
TRBV6-5	TRBJ2-2	.	ASSRGTGNTGELF
TRBV11-3	TRBJ2-7	.	ASSLTPISGLYEQY
TRBV4-3	TRBJ1-3	.	ASSQGRPGLIGNTIY
TRBV5-1	TRBJ2-1	.	ASSGGQGTGEQF
TRBV9	TRBJ2-1	.	ASSEGSYNEQF
TRBV5-6	TRBJ1-1	.	ASSLKGGHTEAF
TRBV7-9	TRBJ2-7	.	ASSLAGHFSEQY
TRBV20-1	TRBJ2-1	.	SAFRGNEQF
TRBV29-1	TRBJ2-7	once	SVGTGGPGTYEQY
TRBV10-2	TRBJ1-1	.	ASSQLGEEWEAF
TRBV28	TRBJ1-1	.	ASSFGGIAEAF
TRBV7-6	TRBJ2-1	.	ASSLDGGDEQF
TRBV19	TRBJ2-7	.	ASSITGGSYEQY
TRBV7-9	TRBJ1-1	few	ASIPWGSSSTEAF
TRBV6-1	.	.	ASSDRVDEQY
TRBV5-6	TRBJ2-1	.	ASSLFLAGSNEQF
TRBV6-1	TRBJ1-3	.	ASSTGYSGNTIY
TRBV4-2	TRBJ2-5	.	ASSQVGGGRETQY
TRBV6-5	TRBJ2-7	.	ASSHGGYRYEQY
TRBV10-3	TRBJ2-2	.	AISLTGELF